Following are 9 T cell receptor beta chains from one sample sequenced in a study of blood T cell repertoires in COVID-19. Profiling relied on immunoSEQ multiplex PCR, and the TCRdb table lists in-frame clones only, not all of them. The table lists about 200,000 clones, roughly 90% of them singletons. What was sequenced was peripheral blood. All receptors come from a man between 45 and 60 years old with acute or convalescent COVID-19.

The chain has TRBV29-1 and TRBJ1-1, with D possibly TRBD1 on 5 matching bases. The CDR3 is 11 amino acids. Per germline, CDR1 SQVTM and CDR2 ANQGSEA. V was clipped by 5 bases and J by 5 bases, with 9 bases between them. The CDR3 nucleotides read TGCAGCGTTCAGGGATATACTGAAGCTTTCTTT. Translating it yields CSVQGYTEAFF.

This rearrangement joins TRBV21-1 to TRBJ2-7; the DNA was not compared with TRBD1, the D call given in the table. TRBV21-1 constitutes a pseudogene. The CDR3 is 14 residues long. The CDR3 here is CASGNRDKHYEQYV. The CDR3 coding sequence is TGTGCCAGCGGTAACCGGGACAAGCACTACGAGCAGTACGTC.

This sequence joins TRBV4-1 and TRBJ1-2; a weak D match, TRBD1 (6 bases). The CDR3 runs 15 residues. Trimming took 3 bases from V and 1 from J, leaving 12 bases between them. The germline V gene encodes CDR1 MGHRA and CDR2 YSYEKL. The CDR3 DNA follows: TGCGCCAGCAGCCAGATGGAACAGGGTAACTATGGCTACACCTTC. It specifies CASSQMEQGNYGYTF.

The chain is built from TRBV28 and TRBJ1-2; possible D gene TRBD1, 6 bases. The CDR3 has 15 amino acids. V lost 5 bases to trimming and J lost 4 bases, with 17 bases between them. CDR1 and CDR2 (germline): MDHEN, SYDVKM. In nucleotides, the CDR3 is TGTGCCAGCAGTCCCCGCCGGGCAGGGGTCTATGGCTACACCTTC. It is translated as CASSPRRAGVYGYTF.

The chain links TRBV1 to TRBJ2-4; the D segment call TRBD1 is taken from the table without a DNA check. TRBV1 is labeled a pseudogene. The CDR3 length is 17 residues. The CDR3 spells CTSSQEIDRRPKNIQYF. The CDR3 bases are TGCACCAGCAGCCAAGAAATCGACAGGCGACCAAAAAACATTCAGTACTTC.

The gene calls are TRBV28 and TRBJ1-5, with 7 bases matching TRBD1. CDR3 length equals 14 residues. V shed 3 bases, J shed 3 bases, and the junction held 2 bases outside the gene matches. Germline V gene lookup returns CDR1 MDHEN and CDR2 SYDVKM. The CDR3 coding sequence is TGTGCCAGCAGTTTGACAGGGATCAATCAGCCCCAGCATTTT. It yields the protein CASSLTGINQPQHF. The full variable domain, its missing parts supplied by reference TRBV28 and TRBJ1-5, is DVKVTQSSRYLVKRTGEKVFLECVQDMDHENMFWYRQDPGLGLRLIYFSYDVKMKEKGDIPEGYSVSREKKERFSLILESASTNQTSMYLCASSLTGINQPQHFGDGTRLSIL.

The chain uses TRBV3-1 (or the pseudogene TRBV3-2) and TRBJ2-4; 7 bases are a match to TRBD2. The CDR3 is made up of 16 amino acids. V trimming: 0 bases; J trimming: 0 bases; junction bases outside the gene matches: 2. Germline assignment: CDR1 LGHDT and CDR2 YNNKEL (reference sequence). This CDR3 reads CASSQEREIAKNIQYF. The CDR3 bases are TGTGCCAGCAGCCAAGAGCGGGAGATAGCCAAAAACATTCAGTACTTC.

This chain connects TRBV7-9 to TRBJ1-2; the match to TRBD1 covers 7 bases. With V trimmed by 4 bases and J by 3 bases, 5 bases remained unmatched. This CDR3 spans 14 amino acids. Germline V gene lookup returns CDR1 SEHNR and CDR2 FQNEAQ (reference sequence). The CDR3 loop is CASSSQDRYYGYTF. CDR3 nucleotide sequence: TGTGCCAGCAGCTCCCAGGACAGGTACTATGGCTACACCTTC.

The chain has TRBV10-3 and TRBJ1-3; D is undetermined. The length of the CDR3 is 14 residues. Germline CDR1 reads ENHRY; CDR2 reads SYGVKD. V was trimmed by 3 bases and J by 0 bases, leaving 6 bases between them. The CDR3 reads CAISDLYSGNTIYF. CDR3 in DNA: TGTGCCATCAGTGATCTCTACTCTGGAAACACCATATATTTT.